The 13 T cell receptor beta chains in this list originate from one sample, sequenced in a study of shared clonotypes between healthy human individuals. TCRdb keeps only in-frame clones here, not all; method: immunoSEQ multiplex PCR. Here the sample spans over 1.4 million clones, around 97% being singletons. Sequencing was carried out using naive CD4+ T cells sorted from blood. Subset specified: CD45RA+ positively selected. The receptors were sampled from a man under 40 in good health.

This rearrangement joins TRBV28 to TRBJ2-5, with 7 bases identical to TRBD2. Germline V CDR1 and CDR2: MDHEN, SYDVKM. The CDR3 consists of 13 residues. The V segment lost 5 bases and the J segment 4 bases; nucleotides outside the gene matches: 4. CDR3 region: CASSRTSLETQYF. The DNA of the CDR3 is TGTGCCAGCAGTCGGACTAGTTTAGAGACCCAGTACTTC.

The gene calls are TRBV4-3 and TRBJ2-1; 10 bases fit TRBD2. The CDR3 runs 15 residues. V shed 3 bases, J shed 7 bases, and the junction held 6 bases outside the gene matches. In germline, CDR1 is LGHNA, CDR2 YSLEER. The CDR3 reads CASSHGLAASNEQFF. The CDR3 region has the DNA TGCGCCAGCAGCCACGGACTAGCGGCAAGTAATGAGCAGTTCTTC.

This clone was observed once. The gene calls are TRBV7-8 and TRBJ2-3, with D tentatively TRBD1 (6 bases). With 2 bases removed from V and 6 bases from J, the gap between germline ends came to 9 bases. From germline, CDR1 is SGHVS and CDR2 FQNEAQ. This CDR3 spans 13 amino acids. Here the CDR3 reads CASSLMGADTQYF. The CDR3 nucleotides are TGTGCCAGCAGCTTAATGGGGGCGGATACGCAGTATTTT.

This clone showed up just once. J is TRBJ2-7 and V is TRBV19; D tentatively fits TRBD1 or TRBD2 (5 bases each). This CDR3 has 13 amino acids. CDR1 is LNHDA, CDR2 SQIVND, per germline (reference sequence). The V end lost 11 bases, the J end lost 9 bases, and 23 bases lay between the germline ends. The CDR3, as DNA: TGTGCCCCCTCCGGGGCACGATTTCAGGCGCAGTACTTC. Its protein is CAPSGARFQAQYF.

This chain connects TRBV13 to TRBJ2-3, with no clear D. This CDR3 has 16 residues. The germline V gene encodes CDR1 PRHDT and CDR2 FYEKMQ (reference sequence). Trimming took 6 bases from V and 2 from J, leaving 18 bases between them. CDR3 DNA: TGTGCCAGCAGACCCTGGGTGGGCGCCTACACAGATACGCAGTATTTT. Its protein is CASRPWVGAYTDTQYF.

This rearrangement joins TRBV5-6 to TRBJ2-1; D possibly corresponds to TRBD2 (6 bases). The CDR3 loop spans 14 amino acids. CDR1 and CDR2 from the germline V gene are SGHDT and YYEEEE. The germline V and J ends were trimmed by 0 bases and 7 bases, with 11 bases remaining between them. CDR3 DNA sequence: TGTGCCAGCAGCTTGGCGGGGGAGTGGAATGAGCAGTTCTTC. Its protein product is CASSLAGEWNEQFF.

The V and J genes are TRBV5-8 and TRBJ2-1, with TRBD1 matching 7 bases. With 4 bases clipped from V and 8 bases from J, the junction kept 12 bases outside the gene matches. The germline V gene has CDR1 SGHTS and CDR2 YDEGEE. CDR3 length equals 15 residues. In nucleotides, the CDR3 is TGTGCCAGCAGCACACGCGGTGTACAGGGGCATGAGCAGTTCTTC. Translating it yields CASSTRGVQGHEQFF.

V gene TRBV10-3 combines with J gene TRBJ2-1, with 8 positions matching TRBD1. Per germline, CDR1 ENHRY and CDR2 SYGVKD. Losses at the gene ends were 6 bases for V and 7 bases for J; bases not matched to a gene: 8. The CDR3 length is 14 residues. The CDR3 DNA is TGTGCCATCAGGCCTGACAGGGGCGGTAATGAGCAGTTCTTC. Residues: CAIRPDRGGNEQFF.

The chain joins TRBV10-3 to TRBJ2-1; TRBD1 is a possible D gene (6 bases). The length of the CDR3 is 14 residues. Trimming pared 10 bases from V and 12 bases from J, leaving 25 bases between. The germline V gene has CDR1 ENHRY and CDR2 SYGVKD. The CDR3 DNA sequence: TGTGCCACCCGCCGGGACAATGTTGCTACAGGGCAGTTCTTC. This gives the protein CATRRDNVATGQFF.

Here the CDR3 reads CASSEFESNQPQHF. The CDR3 DNA follows: TGTGCCAGCAGTGAATTTGAGAGCAATCAGCCCCAGCATTTT. The V gene is TRBV6-1, the J gene TRBJ1-5, with D unresolved. Trimming stripped 2 bases from V and 1 base from J, with 6 bases between. Germline V CDR1 and CDR2: MNHNS, SASEGT. The CDR3 extends over 14 amino acids.

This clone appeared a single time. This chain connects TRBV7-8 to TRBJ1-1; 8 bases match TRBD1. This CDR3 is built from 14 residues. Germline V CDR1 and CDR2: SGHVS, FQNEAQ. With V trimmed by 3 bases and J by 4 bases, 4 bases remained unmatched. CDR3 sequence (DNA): TGTGCCAGCAGCTTCGCAGGGGGCGGCACTGAAGCTTTCTTT. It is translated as CASSFAGGGTEAFF.

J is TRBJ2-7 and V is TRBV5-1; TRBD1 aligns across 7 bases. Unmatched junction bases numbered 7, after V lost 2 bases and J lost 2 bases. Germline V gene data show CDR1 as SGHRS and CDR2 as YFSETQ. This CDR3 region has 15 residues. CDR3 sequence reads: CASSFTGAGTYEQYF. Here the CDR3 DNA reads TGCGCCAGCAGCTTTACAGGGGCCGGGACCTACGAGCAGTACTTC.

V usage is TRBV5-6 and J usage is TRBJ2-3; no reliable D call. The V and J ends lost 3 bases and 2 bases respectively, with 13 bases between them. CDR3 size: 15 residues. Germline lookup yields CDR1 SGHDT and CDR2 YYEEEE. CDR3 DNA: TGTGCCAGCAGCTCAAGTAGGCTGCCCACAGATACGCAGTATTTT. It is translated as CASSSSRLPTDTQYF. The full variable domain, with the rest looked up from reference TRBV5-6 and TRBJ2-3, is DAGVTQSPTHLIKTRGQQVTLRCSPKSGHDTVSWYQQALGQGPQFIFQYYEEEERQRGNFPDRFSGHQFPNYSSELNVNALLLGDSALYLCASSSSRLPTDTQYFGPGTRLTVL.